The entry below gives a single T cell receptor (beta chain) sequence along with its context. Its antigen is unknown. Anti-CD3/anti-CD28 beads served as a nonspecific positive control stimulus. CD4+ T cells upregulating both CD40 ligand and CD69 were sorted as responding cells. Trimming cost V 5 bases and J 6 bases; bases outside gene matches: 10. Germline V gene sequence: CDR1 LNHDA, CDR2 SQIVND (reference sequence). This CDR3 has 15 amino acids. This sample stems from a study of persistence of HIV-infected CD4 T cells. Broader study findings: Rare CMV-responding cells carrying HIV-1 proviruses were not analyzed separately for TCR.

Sequencing used immunoSEQ version 4 in survey mode. Genomic DNA was diluted to around 10 ng/uL, up to roughly 1 ug per sample. Repertoires were generated with immunoSEQ multiplex PCR, while TCRdb's copy carries only in-frame clones and drops some. The sample has over 35,000 clones, approximately 90% seen once. This receptor was identified in an adult man with HIV who was CMV-seropositive. The J gene is TRBJ2-3, the V gene TRBV19; TRBD1 matches 8 bases. The sequencing used CD4+ T cells sorted from PBMCs after roughly 20-hour stimulation, collected from a patient who received antiretroviral therapy. The CDR3 DNA reads as TGTGCCAGTAGTCAGGGGGCCTCCCTTTGGGATACGCAGTATTTT. Translated, it gives CASSQGASLWDTQYF.